Sequencing of this TCR beta chain was carried out in a study of T cells in Graves' hyperthyroidism and ophthalmopathy. TCR beta CDR3 sequences were amplified from RNA transcripts. The HTBI primer set drove a first-round RT-PCR of the TCR CDR3. TCRdb reanalysed the multiplex PCR reads using MiXCR and keeps one entry per CDR3 protein. The table records approximately 560,000 distinct CDR3 sequences, around 46% of them present only once. Sequencing was performed on peripheral blood or thyroid tissue (not recorded which). This sequence originates from a woman younger than 35 with Graves' hyperthyroidism.

CDR3 nucleotide sequence: TGCAGTGCTACTAGACAGGGAGGGAACACCGGGGAGCTGTTTTTT. It yields the protein CSATRQGGNTGELFF. This chain joins TRBV20-1 and TRBJ2-2; possible D gene TRBD1, 7 bases. The CDR3 sequence is 15 residues long. The ends were cut back, 4 bases at V and 1 base at J, with 13 bases in the middle. CDR1 and CDR2 (germline): DFQATT, SNEGSKA (reference sequence).